A selection of T cell receptor beta chains follows, all from one sample in a study of T cell responses to AZD1222 COVID-19 vaccine. Profiled with immunoSEQ multiplex PCR; TCRdb holds only in-frame clones, not every one. The sample lists 200,000 to 250,000 clones; roughly 94% were seen once. Source: peripheral blood, taken 28 days after the second dose of the MenACWY control vaccine. All receptors come from an adult who received the MenACWY meningococcal vaccine as a control. Both conserved end residues are part of each CDR3. Clone size, where shown, is once, few, many, or a class for clones that have expanded.

v_call clone_size cdr3_aa
TRBV28 - CASSISGSTDTQYF
TRBV6-2/TRBV6-3 - CASSQASRDYEQYF
TRBV2 - CASRKTGGALMNTEAFF
TRBV19 - CASSTRGSLYGYTF
TRBV7-6 - CASSLGRTGPPGEQYF
TRBV18 - CASSPRNRGLGEKLFF
TRBV28 - CASRPAGGPTGELFF
TRBV27 - CASSLGAGGYNEQFF
TRBV28 - CASSLGLEVPYEQYF
TRBV2 - CASSVYRGQGKHGYEQYF
TRBV30 - CAWSGSGLEVAYEQYF
TRBV7-9 - CASSSSGANVLTF
TRBV11-2 - CASSFALYEQYF
TRBV3-1/TRBV3-2 - CASSQGSRGNSPLHF
TRBV19 few CASSGTLNTEAFF
TRBV27 - CASTGTSGVDTQYF
TRBV28 - CASSTEQGYEQYF
TRBV6-1 - CASSEAGGTVGYTF
TRBV7-2 - CASSLPPGPGREQYF
TRBV6-2/TRBV6-3 - CASSYERGASYEQYF
TRBV28 - CASSLEKVTDTQYF
TRBV4-2 - CASSQDHPTSGGENTGELFF